The 10 T cell receptor beta chains presented below share a single source sample, sequenced in a study of T cell changes during pregnancy in multiple sclerosis. Measured with immunoSEQ multiplex PCR; TCRdb has only the in-frame clones, and not every one. The sample has some 52,000 clones; about 92% are singletons. The material was CD4+ T cells from peripheral blood mononuclear cells, obtained in the third trimester of pregnancy. These receptors were collected from a female donor with multiple sclerosis, enrolled in a pregnancy study.

The chain uses TRBV28 and TRBJ1-4; weak D call: TRBD1 (5 bases). The V and J ends lost 6 bases and 1 base respectively, with 12 bases between them. Germline CDR1 and CDR2: MDHEN and SYDVKM. CDR3 length: 15 residues. The CDR3, as DNA: TGTGCCAGCAGCCCATTAGGGGAAACTAATGAAAAACTGTTTTTT. Translating it yields CASSPLGETNEKLFF.

This clone has a single count. The V call is TRBV7-3, the J call TRBJ1-2; 8 nucleotides align to TRBD1. V was pared by 4 bases and J by 4 bases, with 5 bases of the junction left unmatched. The CDR3 loop spans 14 amino acids. The germline V gene encodes CDR1 SGHTA and CDR2 FQGTGA. The CDR3 here is CASSWAGGAYGYTF. Here the CDR3 DNA reads TGTGCCAGCAGCTGGGCAGGGGGCGCCTATGGCTACACCTTC.

The rearrangement uses TRBV5-6 and TRBJ1-5, with D hard to call. CDR1 is SGHDT and CDR2 is YYEEEE in the germline V gene. V shed 2 bases and J shed 4 bases, with 10 bases lying between them. The CDR3 length is 14 residues. CDR3 residues: CASSLRTGNQPQHF. The CDR3 nucleotides are TGTGCCAGCAGCTTACGAACGGGAAATCAGCCCCAGCATTTT.

The chain has TRBV5-1 and TRBJ1-2; 9 bases are shared with TRBD1. Germline CDR1 is SGHRS and CDR2 is YFSETQ. The CDR3 length is 15 residues. The V gene end was trimmed by 4 bases and the J gene end by 7 bases; junction bases not matched to a gene: 11. The CDR3 here is CASSPGQGRGIGYTF. The CDR3 DNA reads TGCGCCAGCAGCCCGGGACAGGGTAGAGGAATTGGCTACACCTTC.

This rearrangement joins TRBV19 to TRBJ2-3; 7 positions agree with TRBD1. The trim removed 1 base at V and 10 bases at J, leaving 11 bases unmatched. Germline V CDR1 and CDR2: LNHDA, SQIVND (reference sequence). The CDR3 loop spans 15 amino acids. CDR3 sequence: CASSIATDRPLAQYF. For the CDR3, the DNA is TGTGCCAGTAGTATAGCTACGGACAGGCCCCTCGCGCAGTATTTT.

V gene TRBV27 combines with J gene TRBJ2-1; 7 bases agree with TRBD2. With V trimmed by 8 bases and J by 6 bases, 10 bases remained unmatched. Germline V gives CDR1 MNHEY, CDR2 SMNVEV (reference sequence). This CDR3 spans 14 amino acids. CDR3 nucleotide sequence: TGTGCCAGCTCCCGAAGCGGGACGGCCAATGAGCAGTTCTTC. Translated: CASSRSGTANEQFF.

This chain joins TRBV6-4 and TRBJ1-1, with 8 positions matching TRBD1. Germline CDR1 MRHNA, CDR2 SNTAGT. CDR3 length equals 13 residues. The V segment lost 6 bases and the J segment 4 bases; nucleotides outside the gene matches: 4. The CDR3 DNA follows: TGTGCCAGCAGGGATACAGGGGGCACTGAAGCTTTCTTT. Translated: CASRDTGGTEAFF.

The CDR3 protein is CASSVDRGTDTQYF. In DNA form, the CDR3 reads TGCGCCAGCAGCGTGGACAGGGGCACAGATACGCAGTATTTT. This sequence joins TRBV5-1 and TRBJ2-3, with TRBD1 matching over 8 bases. Germline-derived CDR1 and CDR2 are SGHRS and YFSETQ. J lost 1 base, V lost 4 bases, and 2 bases had no gene match. The CDR3 runs 14 residues.

The chain has TRBV19 and TRBJ1-2; D ambiguous. CDR3 length: 13 amino acids. The ends were cut back, 5 bases at V and 4 bases at J, with 11 bases in the middle. Germline loops: CDR1 LNHDA, CDR2 SQIVND (reference sequence). As DNA, the CDR3 is TGTGCCAGTAGTTACACGACAACCTATGGCTACACCTTC. Its translation is CASSYTTTYGYTF.

The chain joins TRBV7-3 to TRBJ1-2, with TRBD1 matching over 9 bases. This CDR3 has 16 residues. The J segment lost 2 bases and the V segment lost 5 bases, leaving 9 bases of the junction unmatched. Germline V gene sequence: CDR1 SGHTA, CDR2 FQGTGA. The CDR3 region is CASSPTGQGDNYGYTF. DNA of the CDR3: TGTGCCAGCAGCCCTACGGGACAGGGAGACAACTATGGCTACACCTTC.